Each of the 16 T cell receptor beta chains below was sequenced from the same sample in a study of cytomegalovirus exposure and HLA in healthy donors. It was with 60 Vbeta and 13 Jbeta primers that the PCR ran. TCRdb keeps only in-frame clones here, not all; method: immunoSEQ multiplex PCR. Seen in this sample are 200,000 or so clones; the ten most common clones hold around 1.1%. The sequenced material came from PBMCs. The source is a girl aged 2 to 10 in good health and CMV-seropositive.

CDR3 region: CASSLPGQGTDTQYF. CDR3 DNA: TGTGCCAGCAGCCTTCCGGGACAGGGGACAGATACGCAGTATTTT. V usage is TRBV28 and J usage is TRBJ2-3; TRBD1 agrees at 10 bases. V lost 6 bases to trimming and J lost 3 bases; unmatched junction nucleotides: 6. From germline, CDR1 is MDHEN and CDR2 SYDVKM. The CDR3 is made up of 15 amino acids.

V and J are TRBV10-1 and TRBJ2-7; possibly TRBD2 for D (6 bases). The CDR3 has 13 residues. Trimming took 2 bases from V and 5 from J, leaving 10 bases between them. Germline-derived CDR1 and CDR2 are WNHNN and SYGVQD (reference sequence). This CDR3 reads CASSEGGLDEQYF. The CDR3 coding sequence is TGCGCCAGCAGTGAGGGGGGACTGGACGAGCAGTACTTC.

The V and J genes are TRBV28 and TRBJ1-3; D possibly corresponds to TRBD1 (5 bases). The CDR3 length is 16 residues. The V end lost 6 bases, the J end lost 1 base, and 16 bases lay between the germline ends. Per germline, CDR1 MDHEN and CDR2 SYDVKM. CDR3 coding DNA: TGTGCCAGCAGGCCTCCTACAGGCGCGTCTGGAAACACCATATATTTT. Translation: CASRPPTGASGNTIYF. Drawing the rest from reference TRBV28 and TRBJ1-3, the complete variable domain is DVKVTQSSRYLVKRTGEKVFLECVQDMDHENMFWYRQDPGLGLRLIYFSYDVKMKEKGDIPEGYSVSREKKERFSLILESASTNQTSMYLCASRPPTGASGNTIYFGEGSWLTVV.

The chain carries TRBV18 and TRBJ2-2; TRBD1 agrees at 8 bases. The germline V gene has CDR1 KGHSH and CDR2 LQKENI. The CDR3 spans 14 residues. V gave up 3 bases and J gave up 4 bases; unmatched junction bases: 1. The CDR3 loop is CASSPDRGTGELFF. Written as DNA, the CDR3 is TGTGCCAGCTCACCTGACAGGGGCACCGGGGAGCTGTTTTTT.

The rearrangement uses TRBV19 and TRBJ2-1, with D possibly TRBD1 on 5 matching bases. The V gene's germline CDR1 is LNHDA and CDR2 SQIVND (reference sequence). The CDR3 is made up of 11 amino acids. Trimming took off 1 base at V and 10 bases at J, with 5 bases between the two ends. This CDR3 is CASSIAGEQFF. As DNA, the CDR3 is TGTGCCAGTAGTATAGCAGGGGAGCAGTTCTTC. Full variable domain (remainder filled in from reference TRBV19 and TRBJ2-1): DGGITQSPKYLFRKEGQNVTLSCEQNLNHDAMYWYRQDPGQGLRLIYYSQIVNDFQKGDIAEGYSVSREKKESFPLTVTSAQKNPTAFYLCASSIAGEQFFGPGTRLTVL.

The V and J genes are TRBV30 and TRBJ1-5; no definite D call. In germline, CDR1 is GTSNPN, CDR2 SVGIG (reference sequence). The V gene lost 4 bases and the J gene lost 0 bases, with 13 bases spanning the gap. This CDR3 is 15 amino acids long. The CDR3 DNA is TGTGCCTGGAAGGCAGAGCACTATAGCAATCAGCCCCAGCATTTT. It yields the protein CAWKAEHYSNQPQHF.

The chain recombines TRBV19 with TRBJ2-5; 7 bases line up with TRBD2. Germline V gives CDR1 LNHDA, CDR2 SQIVND (reference sequence). The CDR3 is 14 residues long. V lost 8 bases, J lost 5 bases, and 11 bases stayed unmatched. The DNA for the CDR3 is TGTGCCAGTTCTTCTTCCGGGAGGCTGGAGACCCAGTACTTC. Its translation is CASSSSGRLETQYF.

The chain joins TRBV18 to TRBJ1-1; D is unclear. The germline V and J ends were trimmed by 2 bases and 0 bases, with 13 bases remaining between them. Germline V gene lookup returns CDR1 KGHSH and CDR2 LQKENI. The CDR3 has 16 amino acids. The CDR3, as DNA: TGTGCCAGCTCACCAGAAGTTCGGGGTCTGAACACTGAAGCTTTCTTT. It translates to CASSPEVRGLNTEAFF.

The chain links TRBV28 to TRBJ1-1; D might be TRBD1 (6 bases). Trimming took 2 bases from V and 1 from J, leaving 11 bases between them. Germline V gene sequence: CDR1 MDHEN, CDR2 SYDVKM. The CDR3 spans 15 residues. The CDR3 sequence: CASSLEGRGNTEAFF. The DNA of the CDR3 is TGTGCCAGCAGTTTAGAAGGCAGGGGGAACACTGAAGCTTTCTTT.

V gene TRBV19 combines with J gene TRBJ1-1; D is uncertain. The V gene lost 2 bases and the J gene lost 4 bases, with 8 bases spanning the gap. The CDR3 spans 13 residues. Looked up from germline, CDR1 is LNHDA and CDR2 is SQIVND (reference sequence). CDR3 in DNA: TGTGCCAGTAGTATACTAGCAGCCACTGAAGCTTTCTTT. The encoded protein is CASSILAATEAFF.

This chain joins TRBV19 and TRBJ2-7, with 9 bases aligning to TRBD2. V was clipped by 9 bases and J by 4 bases; unmatched bases: 16. Per germline, CDR1 LNHDA and CDR2 SQIVND (reference sequence). The CDR3 contains 16 residues. The CDR3 sequence is CASQSWREGHGYEQYF. The CDR3, as DNA: TGTGCCAGCCAGTCGTGGCGGGAGGGCCACGGGTACGAGCAGTACTTC.

This chain uses TRBV6-1 with TRBJ1-1; 9 nucleotides align to TRBD1. Germline lookup yields CDR1 MNHNS and CDR2 SASEGT. Germline trimming cut 5 bases from V and 6 bases from J; bases unmatched to any gene: 10. This CDR3 region has 15 residues. The CDR3 nucleotides read TGTGCCAGCAGTAATTGGGACAGGGTGGGGGCTGAAGCTTTCTTT. Amino acids: CASSNWDRVGAEAFF.

V and J are TRBV20-1 and TRBJ2-7, with D tentatively TRBD1 (6 bases). V lost 5 bases and J 6 bases, leaving 11 bases between the germline ends. The CDR3 is made up of 11 amino acids. Germline CDR1 DFQATT, CDR2 SNEGSKA (reference sequence). The CDR3 reads CSAGPGAEQYF. CDR3 DNA: TGCAGTGCTGGGCCAGGGGCCGAGCAGTACTTC.

This rearrangement joins TRBV29-1 to TRBJ1-2; 10 bases agree with TRBD1. V was pared by 6 bases and J by 7 bases, with 8 bases of the junction left unmatched. Germline V gives CDR1 SQVTM, CDR2 ANQGSEA. The CDR3 has 13 residues. The CDR3, as DNA: TGCAGCGTCCCGACAGGGGGCGTAGGTGGCTACACCTTC. Translated: CSVPTGGVGGYTF.

The chain couples TRBV15 to TRBJ2-5; TRBD2 might be the D (5 bases). Germline V lookup: CDR1 LNHNV, CDR2 YYDKDF (reference sequence). V was cut by 5 bases and J by 1 base, with 11 bases left in between. The CDR3 totals 14 residues. Here the CDR3 reads CATSRRRGQETQYF. The CDR3 DNA sequence: TGTGCCACCAGCCGGAGGCGTGGCCAAGAGACCCAGTACTTC.

The chain has TRBV7-2 and TRBJ2-7, with D possibly matching TRBD2 (5 bases). The V gene's germline CDR1 is SGHTA and CDR2 FQGNSA. This CDR3 comprises 14 residues. Trimming took 1 base from V and 3 from J, leaving 10 bases between them. Here the CDR3 reads CASSLGRANYEQYF. The CDR3 nucleotides are TGTGCCAGCAGCTTAGGGCGGGCGAACTACGAGCAGTACTTC.